This entry lists 8 T cell receptor beta chains sequenced from one sample in a study of molecular identifiers for immune sequencing clone quantification (dated by TCRdb to 2016 to 2018). The method was PCR. Sequencing relied on a NextSeq 500. Starting from the raw public reads, TCRdb applied fastp trimming at Q25, assembled clones with MiXCR and retained in-frame beta chains. Each entry merges the rows of one CDR3 protein and shows their most common DNA and genes. This sample lists 80,000 to 130,000 distinct CDR3 sequences; 35% to 40% were detected once. The ten largest make up 4% to 5% of the sample. Sequencing was performed on naive CD8+ T cells from blood, with Jurkat cell RNA spiked in. This specimen's cell subset or site label, interpreted: FACS-sorted CD8+CD4-CCR7+CD45RA+ naive T cells. The receptors here all came from a human donor in good health. Some libraries in this study had Jurkat cell RNA spiked in.

On this clonotype itself: It may be a read error: a sequence one base away is much more abundant. The chain has TRBV28 and TRBJ2-7; D ambiguous. The CDR3 has 12 amino acids. Germline CDR1 is MDHEN and CDR2 is SYDVKM. CDR3 coding DNA: TGTGCCAGCGGTTTTGAATCTTACGAGCAGTACTTC. Its translation: CASGFESYEQYF.

V is TRBV3-1 and J is TRBJ2-2; 8 nucleotides line up with TRBD2. The CDR3 spans 18 residues. V shed 1 base, J shed 4 bases, and the junction held 11 bases outside the gene matches. Germline V gene sequence: CDR1 LGHDT, CDR2 YNNKEL (reference sequence). The CDR3 DNA reads TGTGCCAGCAGCCAAGGTGTCTCCGGGAGGGCCTTCACCGGGGAGCTGTTTTTT. It is translated as CASSQGVSGRAFTGELFF.

The V call is TRBV28, the J call TRBJ1-1; no reliable D call. Trimming took off 8 bases at V and 4 bases at J, with 14 bases between the two ends. This CDR3 is 13 amino acids long. Germline-derived CDR1 and CDR2 are MDHEN and SYDVKM. CDR3 DNA: TGTGCCAGCTGGGCCGGACGTCTCACTGAAGCTTTCTTT. Translated: CASWAGRLTEAFF.

With regard to this clonotype: A much larger clone lies a single base off, so this may be a read error. The gene calls are TRBV23-1 and TRBJ2-7; D not resolved. TRBV23-1 is an ORF, with its function uncertain. CDR3 length: 13 amino acids. The CDR3 DNA sequence: TGCGCCAGCCCCCGGAGATTATGCTACGAGCGGTACTTC. It codes for CASPRRLCYERYF.

CDR3 DNA sequence: TGTGCCAGCAGCCTCGGACTAGCCGGTAACAAAAACATTCAGTACTTC. Its protein product is CASSLGLAGNKNIQYF. The rearrangement links TRBV9 to TRBJ2-4; 8 bases fit TRBD2. Germline assignment: CDR1 SGDLS and CDR2 YYNGEE. The V segment lost 4 bases and the J segment 3 bases; nucleotides outside the gene matches: 9. The CDR3 loop spans 16 amino acids.

Concerning this clonotype itself: It may be a read error: a sequence one base away is much more abundant. Since no conserved phenylalanine or tryptophan closes the CDR3, a read error is the likely cause. This chain uses TRBV7-2 with TRBJ2-3; no firm D call. This CDR3 has 14 residues. The germline V gene encodes CDR1 SGHTA and CDR2 FQGNSA. V was trimmed by 5 bases and J by 1 base, leaving 10 bases between them. The CDR3 coding sequence is TGTGCCAGCAGCAGCCTATGGGGCACAGATACGCAGTATTTA. Its protein product is CASSSLWGTDTQYL.

This clonotype was found a few times. This sequence joins TRBV6-2 or TRBV6-3 and TRBJ1-5; D is possibly TRBD1 (6 bases). V lost 8 bases, J lost 5 bases, and 13 bases lay in between. The germline V gene encodes CDR1 MNHEY and CDR2 SVGEGT. The CDR3 spans 13 residues. CDR3 DNA sequence: TGTGCCAGCGGCGGAGGGGGAGATCAGCCCCAGCATTTT. Its protein product is CASGGGGDQPQHF.

The sample holds a few counts of this clonotype. The rearrangement links TRBV15 to TRBJ2-3; D is uncertain. CDR3 length: 14 residues. Germline CDR1 and CDR2: LNHNV and YYDKDF (reference sequence). V was shortened by 2 bases and J by 1 base, with 7 bases between the two germline ends. CDR3 nucleotide sequence: TGTGCCACCAGCAGAAGCTGGCGCACAGATACGCAGTATTTT. It translates to CATSRSWRTDTQYF.